Listed below are T cell receptor beta chains from one sample, sequenced in a study of T cell repertoires in cytomegalovirus infection. Their cognate antigens are unknown. One entry per CDR3 protein results from TCRdb running MiXCR on the reads. The sample lists 650,000 to 850,000 distinct CDR3 sequences; 25% to 30% were seen once. Source: cultured CD8+ T cells from PBMCs, taken from culture after CMV antigen stimulation. The receptor source for this set is a human donor in good health (CMV status not recorded). Some clones in this sample may be carry-over from other donors' samples. Each CDR3 is given with its conserved first and last residue. A D gene is named only where the DNA matches it firmly. Part of the rows lack a size; the others show once, few, many or a class for expanded clones.

. TRBD1 TRBJ2-7 TRBV7-9 CASSRTGTGDTRQYF TGTGCCAGCAGCCGAACCGGGACAGGGGATACGAGGCAGTACTTC
. . TRBJ1-1 TRBV7-4 CASTGEGNTEAFF TGTGCCAGCACCGGGGAGGGGAACACTGAAGCTTTCTTT
. . TRBJ1-1 TRBV25-1 CASSELTGGFSEAFF TGTGCCAGCAGTGAATTGACGGGGGGGTTCTCTGAAGCTTTCTTT
few . TRBJ1-1 TRBV7-9 CASSFYMSPAGNTEAFF TGTGCCAGCAGCTTTTATATGTCCCCCGCCGGGAACACTGAAGCTTTCTTT
. TRBD2 TRBJ2-7 TRBV4-1 CASSQALAAYEQYF TGCGCCAGCAGCCAAGCACTAGCGGCCTACGAGCAGTACTTC
few . TRBJ2-1 TRBV7-2 CASSLPFREQFF TGTGCCAGCAGCTTACCATTCAGGGAGCAGTTCTTC
. . TRBJ1-1 TRBV6-2/TRBV6-3 CASSRTLNDRKAEAFF TGTGCCAGCAGTCGGACACTGAATGACAGGAAAGCTGAAGCTTTCTTT
. TRBD2 TRBJ2-5 TRBV2 CASSELAGVPTTETQYF TGTGCCAGCAGTGAATTAGCGGGGGTCCCTACTACGGAGACCCAGTACTTC
. . TRBJ2-2 TRBV10-3 CAISESRGWTGELFF TGTGCCATCAGTGAGTCGAGGGGGTGGACCGGGGAGCTGTTTTTT
. . TRBJ1-1 TRBV19 CASSSPIGAFF TGTGCCAGTTCCTCTCCGATAGGGGCTTTCTTT
. . TRBJ2-6 TRBV4-3 CASSQRPGGLSGANVLTF TGCGCCAGCAGCCAAAGGCCAGGCGGGCTCTCTGGGGCCAACGTCCTGACTTTC
. . TRBJ1-5 TRBV28 CASRTGGGRYQPQHF TGTGCCAGCCGCACTGGGGGGGGCCGATATCAGCCCCAGCATTTT
. TRBD2 TRBJ2-1 TRBV7-6 CASRSSGGGDNEQFF TGTGCCAGCAGGTCCAGCGGGGGAGGGGACAATGAGCAGTTCTTC
few TRBD2 TRBJ2-3 TRBV6-1 CATGVAGGTDTQYF TGTGCCACCGGGGTAGCGGGCGGCACAGATACGCAGTATTTT
. . TRBJ2-1 TRBV14 CASSQTGRTDNEQFF TGTGCCAGCAGCCAAACGGGACGCACAGACAATGAGCAGTTCTTC
few . TRBJ2-5 TRBV20-1 CSARVFIETQYF TGCAGTGCCCGGGTGTTCATTGAGACCCAGTACTTC
. TRBD2 TRBJ2-1 TRBV27 CATLAGGNNEQFF TGTGCCACCCTAGCGGGGGGGAACAATGAGCAGTTCTTC
. . TRBJ2-5 TRBV6-5 CASLSGWGETQYF TGTGCCAGCCTATCCGGATGGGGCGAGACCCAGTACTTC
few . TRBJ1-2 TRBV29-1 CSVEWEPSINYGYTF TGCAGCGTTGAGTGGGAACCCTCCATTAACTATGGCTACACCTTC
. . TRBJ1-3 TRBV7-8 CASSSVWLGAGNTIYF TGTGCCAGCAGCTCAGTTTGGTTGGGAGCTGGAAACACCATATATTTT
few TRBD2 TRBJ2-2 TRBV27 CASSLFTSGGARGELFF TGTGCCAGCAGTTTATTTACTAGCGGGGGGGCTCGCGGGGAGCTGTTTTTT
few . TRBJ2-3 TRBV7-6 CASSQPTRDTSTDTQYF TGTGCCAGCAGCCAACCTACCCGGGACACTTCCACAGATACGCAGTATTTT
few . TRBJ2-5 TRBV6-1 CASSSTAGLGETQYF TGTGCCAGCAGTTCGACCGCCGGCCTTGGAGAGACCCAGTACTTC
. . TRBJ1-3 TRBV6-1 CASDRYSGNTIYF TGTGCCAGTGACAGATACTCCGGAAACACCATATATTTT
few TRBD1 TRBJ2-2 TRBV2 CASSYGTGRLLENTGELFF TGTGCCAGCAGCTACGGGACAGGGCGCCTCTTGGAGAACACCGGGGAGCTGTTTTTT
few TRBD1 TRBJ2-2 TRBV4-3 CASSHRTGGTGELFF TGCGCCAGCAGCCACAGGACAGGGGGTACCGGGGAGCTGTTTTTT
. . TRBJ2-3 TRBV15 CATSEEGAITDTQYF TGTGCCACCAGCGAGGAGGGGGCCATCACAGATACGCAGTATTTT
many . TRBJ1-1 TRBV9 CASSVGSVNTEAFF TGTGCCAGCAGCGTAGGCTCGGTGAACACTGAAGCTTTCTTT
few . TRBJ1-1 TRBV7-9 CASRGDGEAFF TGTGCCAGTCGGGGGGACGGAGAAGCTTTCTTT
many . TRBJ1-4 TRBV12-3/TRBV12-4 CASSSSMANEKLFF TGTGCCAGCAGTTCGAGTATGGCTAATGAAAAACTGTTTTTT
few TRBD1 TRBJ2-1 TRBV6-5 CASSYSERTGEQFF TGTGCCAGCAGTTACTCAGAAAGGACAGGTGAGCAGTTCTTC
. TRBD1 TRBJ2-1 TRBV6-1 CASSEAGDSNEQFF TGTGCCAGCAGTGAAGCTGGGGACAGCAATGAGCAGTTCTTC
. TRBD1 TRBJ1-1 TRBV6-2/TRBV6-3 CASSAWDRIGNTEAFF TGTGCCAGCAGTGCCTGGGACAGGATTGGAAACACTGAAGCTTTCTTT
many TRBD1 TRBJ1-4 TRBV12-5 CASGLGDRWFF TGTGCTAGTGGTTTGGGGGACAGATGGTTTTTT
. . TRBJ1-2 TRBV10-1 CASSEDSYPGYGYTF TGCGCCAGCAGTGAGGACAGTTACCCCGGCTATGGCTACACCTTC
. . TRBJ1-2 TRBV29-1 CSVLNVVGPGYTF TGCAGCGTCCTAAACGTAGTTGGGCCTGGCTACACCTTC
. . TRBJ1-1 TRBV12-3/TRBV12-4 CASTLRRGGTEAFF TGTGCCAGCACCCTTCGAAGGGGGGGCACTGAAGCTTTCTTT
many TRBD1 TRBJ2-3 TRBV7-6 CASSQTGGLDTQYF TGTGCCAGCAGCCAGACAGGGGGCCTAGATACGCAGTATTTT
. . TRBJ1-6 TRBV10-2 CASSISPIRKDSPLHF TGCGCCAGCAGTATTTCCCCTATAAGGAAGGATTCACCCCTCCACTTT
few . TRBJ1-1 TRBV27 CASKTGRGTEAFF TGTGCCAGCAAGACAGGAAGGGGCACTGAAGCTTTCTTT
. . TRBJ1-4 TRBV6-6 CASSEVDSNEKLFF TGTGCCAGCAGTGAGGTCGACAGCAATGAAAAACTGTTTTTT
. TRBD1 TRBJ1-2 TRBV7-6 CASSFSGTGGYTF TGTGCCAGCAGCTTTTCCGGGACAGGAGGCTACACCTTC